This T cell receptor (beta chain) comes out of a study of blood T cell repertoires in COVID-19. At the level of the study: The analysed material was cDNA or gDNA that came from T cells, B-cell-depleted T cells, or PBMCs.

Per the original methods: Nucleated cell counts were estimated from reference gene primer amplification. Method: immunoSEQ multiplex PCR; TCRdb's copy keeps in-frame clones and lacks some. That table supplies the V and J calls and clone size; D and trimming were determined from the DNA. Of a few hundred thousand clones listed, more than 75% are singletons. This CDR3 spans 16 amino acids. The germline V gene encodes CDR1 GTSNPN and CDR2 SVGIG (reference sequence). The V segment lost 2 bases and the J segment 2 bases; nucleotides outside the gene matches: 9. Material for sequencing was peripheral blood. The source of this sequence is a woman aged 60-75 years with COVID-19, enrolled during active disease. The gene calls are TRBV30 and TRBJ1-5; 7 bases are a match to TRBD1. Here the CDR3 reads CAWSKPTGIGNQPQHF. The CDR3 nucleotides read TGTGCCTGGAGTAAACCGACAGGGATCGGCAATCAGCCCCAGCATTTT.